The 9 T cell receptor beta chains presented below share a single source sample, sequenced in a study of blood T cell repertoires in COVID-19. This table comes from immunoSEQ multiplex PCR, and its TCRdb copy is limited to in-frame clones, with some not included. The table includes approximately 270,000 clones, roughly 88% detected once. The sequencing input was peripheral blood. The receptor source for this set is a woman in her 70s with acute or convalescent COVID-19.

The V call is TRBV2, the J call TRBJ1-1; TRBD1 aligns across 7 bases. J was trimmed by 5 bases and V by 3 bases; bases with no gene match: 9. The CDR3 spans 15 residues. CDR1 is SNHLY, CDR2 FYNNEI, per germline. The DNA for the CDR3 is TGTGCCAGCAGTGAGTTAGGGGGCGGCAGGACTGAAGCTTTCTTT. This codes for CASSELGGGRTEAFF.

The J gene is TRBJ2-7, the V gene TRBV25-1, with no clear D. The V end was cut by 3 bases, the J end by 6 bases, with 6 bases between. Germline V gene data show CDR1 as MGHDK and CDR2 as SYGVNS. This CDR3 spans 11 amino acids. The CDR3 DNA reads as TGTGCCAGCAGTGACTTCTTCGAGCAGTACTTC. As protein: CASSDFFEQYF.

This rearrangement joins TRBV5-1 to TRBJ1-1; TRBD1 matches 9 bases. Trimming cost V 5 bases and J 3 bases; bases outside gene matches: 8. CDR3 length: 15 residues. Germline CDR1 reads SGHRS; CDR2 reads YFSETQ. Written as DNA, the CDR3 is TGCGCCAGCAGGCCGGGACAGGGCCCGCACACTGAAGCTTTCTTT. Its protein product is CASRPGQGPHTEAFF.

The V and J genes are TRBV5-1 and TRBJ2-7; 8 bases align to TRBD1. Trimming at V came to 2 bases and at J to 0 bases, leaving 4 bases not matched to a gene. Germline V CDR1 and CDR2: SGHRS, YFSETQ. The CDR3 totals 15 residues. The CDR3: CASSLVGTGSYEQYF. The CDR3 bases are TGCGCCAGCAGCTTAGTAGGGACAGGCTCCTACGAGCAGTACTTC.

This chain links TRBV20-1 with TRBJ1-1; perhaps TRBD1 as D (6 bases). CDR1 DFQATT and CDR2 SNEGSKA come from the germline V gene (reference sequence). Trimming stripped 3 bases from V and 6 bases from J, with 11 bases between. This CDR3 is built from 12 residues. The CDR3, as DNA: TGCAGTGCTAGTCCAGGGGCGTCTGAAGCTTTCTTT. Encoded protein: CSASPGASEAFF.

J is TRBJ2-4 and V is TRBV5-6; 7 bases agree with TRBD1. This CDR3 region has 16 residues. Germline V lookup: CDR1 SGHDT, CDR2 YYEEEE. V shed 2 bases, J shed 3 bases, and the junction held 8 bases outside the gene matches. Here the CDR3 DNA reads TGTGCCAGCAGCTTCCGGGACAGCCCGATCAAAAACATTCAGTACTTC. It yields the protein CASSFRDSPIKNIQYF.

J is TRBJ2-3 and V is TRBV7-9; D possibly corresponds to TRBD2 (5 bases). The CDR3 covers 15 residues. Germline V gives CDR1 SEHNR, CDR2 FQNEAQ (reference sequence). Trimming removed 6 bases from V and 1 base from J, with 14 bases in between. The CDR3 spells CASSQPGTGTDTQYF. CDR3 nucleotides: TGTGCCAGCAGTCAACCGGGAACTGGCACAGATACGCAGTATTTT.

The rearrangement joins TRBV2 to TRBJ1-1; possibly TRBD1 for D (6 bases). Germline CDR1 reads SNHLY; CDR2 reads FYNNEI. V lost 9 bases and J lost 4, with 15 bases in between. The CDR3 is 13 amino acids. DNA of the CDR3: TGTGCCAGGATTACAGGGAGTGGCACTGAAGCTTTCTTT. Translating it yields CARITGSGTEAFF.

This chain connects TRBV24-1 to TRBJ2-3; 11 nucleotides agree with TRBD2. The CDR3 covers 17 residues. Germline trimming cut 4 bases from V and 6 bases from J; bases unmatched to any gene: 11. CDR1 is KGHDR, CDR2 SFDVKD, per germline. CDR3 coding DNA: TGTGCCACCAGTGACTCCCTGACTAGCGGGGCAGGCGATACGCAGTATTTT. It is translated as CATSDSLTSGAGDTQYF.